This T cell receptor beta chain was identified in a study of blood T cell repertoires in COVID-19 (dated by TCRdb to 2020 to 2021). About the study as a whole: Samples covering the acute and convalescent phases of COVID-19 were provided by collaborators in the United States, Italy and Spain. The prospective study material was composed of cDNA or gDNA derived from T cells, B-cell-depleted T cells, or PBMCs. The dataset comprised deeply sampled blood TCRbeta repertoires from subjects exposed to, actively infected with, or recovered from COVID-19. The repertoires were made available in a free public database intended to serve as a resource for research on the immune response to SARS-CoV-2. The samples were drawn from two sources: the first 160 participants of the ongoing ImmuneRACE study, and 1,254 subjects contributed by 6 global collaborators. Sample metadata almost always included a de-identified subject ID, COVID-19 status, age in years and sex. Where available, HLA class I and class II types were taken from metadata supplied by the sample provider and were not determined by assay-based typing. Summary of the overall study and its limitations: The quantity of clinical and demographic metadata differed by source and by participant and was supplied without curation.

One collaborating source in Seattle enrolled patients during active infection and followed them longitudinally through the course of disease. Each collaborating institution followed its own protocols to collect whole blood in K2EDTA tubes. For TCRbeta analysis, collaborator samples were shipped as frozen whole blood, as isolated PBMCs, or as DNA extracted from either sample type. About this clone: The target of this receptor is not known. The record has no base qualities; no much larger clone is one base away.

TCRbeta CDR3 regions were amplified from genomic DNA using the immunoSEQ Assay, a bias-controlled multiplex PCR. On the authors' methods: The number of nucleated cells in each sample was estimated from the amplification of reference gene primers within the assay. To quantify the absolute abundance of each unique TCRbeta CDR3 rearrangement, sequence reads were collapsed and filtered. For each sample, productive Simpson clonality was calculated by taking the square root of Simpson's diversity index across productive rearrangements. TCRdb stores this immuneACCESS table with in-frame sequences only. Part of the clones is absent; in the studies checked, under half of the shortfall reflects unresolved V genes, and no reason is known for the rest. For V, J and clone size, that table is used; D and trimming come from the DNA. The sample table holds approximately 390,000 clones, of which over 75% were seen once. Clones ranked in the top ten supply approximately 2.5% of the sample.

V is clipped by 0 bases and J by 6 bases, and the sequence between their germline boundaries is 13 bases long. The CDR3 has 15 amino acids, counting the end cysteine and phenylalanine. CDR3 DNA is the only sequence kept; it has 45 bases, read in frame from the first base. CDR1 and CDR2, per the germline V gene (reference sequence), are LGHDT and YNNKEL. The clonotype was recovered from a woman aged 55 to 70 with COVID-19, enrolled during active disease. This receptor chain uses TRBV3-1 (or the pseudogene TRBV3-2) and TRBJ2-3; tentative D gene TRBD2, with 6 bases matching. The sequenced sample consisted of peripheral blood. The bases read TGTGCCAGCAGCCAAGAGGCCGTTCTAGCGGATACGCAGTATTTT. This is translated as CASSQEAVLADTQYF.